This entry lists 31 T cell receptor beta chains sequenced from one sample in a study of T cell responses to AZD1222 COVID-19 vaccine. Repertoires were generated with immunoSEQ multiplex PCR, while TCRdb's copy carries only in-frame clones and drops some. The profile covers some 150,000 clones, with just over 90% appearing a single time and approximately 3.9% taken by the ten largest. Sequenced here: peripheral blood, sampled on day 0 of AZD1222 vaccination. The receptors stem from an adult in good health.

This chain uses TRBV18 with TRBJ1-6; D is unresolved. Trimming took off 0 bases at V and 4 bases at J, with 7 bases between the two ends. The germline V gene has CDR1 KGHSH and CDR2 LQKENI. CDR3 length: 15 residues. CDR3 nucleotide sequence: TGTGCCAGCTCACCACCGGACGTTTATAATTCACCCCTCCACTTT. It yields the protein CASSPPDVYNSPLHF.

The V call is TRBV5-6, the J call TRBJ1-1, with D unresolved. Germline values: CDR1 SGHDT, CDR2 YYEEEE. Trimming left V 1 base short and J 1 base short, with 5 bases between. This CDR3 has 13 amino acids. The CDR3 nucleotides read TGTGCCAGCAGCTTGTGGCAGAACACTGAAGCTTTCTTT. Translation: CASSLWQNTEAFF.

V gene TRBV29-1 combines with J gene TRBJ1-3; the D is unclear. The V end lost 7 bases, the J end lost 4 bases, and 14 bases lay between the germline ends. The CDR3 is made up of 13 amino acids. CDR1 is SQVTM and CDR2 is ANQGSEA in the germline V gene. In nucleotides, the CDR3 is TGCAGCGCTGCTCTCGGTATCGGAAACACCATATATTTT. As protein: CSAALGIGNTIYF.

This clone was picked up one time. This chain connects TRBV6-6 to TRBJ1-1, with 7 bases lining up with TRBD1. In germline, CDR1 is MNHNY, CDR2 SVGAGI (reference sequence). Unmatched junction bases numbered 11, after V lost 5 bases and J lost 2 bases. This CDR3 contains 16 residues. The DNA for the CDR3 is TGTGCCAGCAGTCGATCAGGGGGTTTAGGAAACACTGAAGCTTTCTTT. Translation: CASSRSGGLGNTEAFF.

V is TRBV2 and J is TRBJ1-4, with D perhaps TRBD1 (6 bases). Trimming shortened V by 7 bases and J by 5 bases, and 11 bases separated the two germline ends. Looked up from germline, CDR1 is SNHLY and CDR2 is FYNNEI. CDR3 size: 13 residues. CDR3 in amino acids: CASNSQGNEKLFF. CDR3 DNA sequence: TGTGCCAGCAACTCACAGGGAAATGAAAAACTGTTTTTT.

The CDR3, as DNA: TGTGCCAGCAGCTTGGGACACTACAATCAGCCCCAGCATTTT. Translated, it gives CASSLGHYNQPQHF. The V and J genes are TRBV5-6 and TRBJ1-5; D gene unclear. V lost 0 bases, J lost 3 bases, and 7 bases lay in between. The CDR3 consists of 14 residues. The germline V gene has CDR1 SGHDT and CDR2 YYEEEE. Variable domain in full (rest from reference TRBV5-6 and TRBJ1-5): DAGVTQSPTHLIKTRGQQVTLRCSPKSGHDTVSWYQQALGQGPQFIFQYYEEEERQRGNFPDRFSGHQFPNYSSELNVNALLLGDSALYLCASSLGHYNQPQHFGDGTRLSIL.

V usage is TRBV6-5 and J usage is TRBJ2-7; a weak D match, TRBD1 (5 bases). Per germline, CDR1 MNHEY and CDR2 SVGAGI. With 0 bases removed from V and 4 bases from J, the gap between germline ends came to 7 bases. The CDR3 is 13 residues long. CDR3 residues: CASSYSKGYEQYF. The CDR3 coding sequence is TGTGCCAGCAGTTACTCCAAGGGGTACGAGCAGTACTTC.

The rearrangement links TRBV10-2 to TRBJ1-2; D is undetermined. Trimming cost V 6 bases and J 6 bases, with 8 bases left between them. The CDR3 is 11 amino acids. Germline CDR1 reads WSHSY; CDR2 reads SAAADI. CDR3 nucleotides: TGCGCCAGCAGCGAGATCCATGGCTACACCTTC. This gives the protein CASSEIHGYTF.

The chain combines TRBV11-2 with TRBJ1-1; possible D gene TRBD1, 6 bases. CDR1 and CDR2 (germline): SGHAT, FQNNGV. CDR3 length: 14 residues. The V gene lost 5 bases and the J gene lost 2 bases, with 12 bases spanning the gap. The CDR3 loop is CASSIRTVNTEAFF. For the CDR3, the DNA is TGTGCCAGCAGCATCCGGACAGTTAACACTGAAGCTTTCTTT.

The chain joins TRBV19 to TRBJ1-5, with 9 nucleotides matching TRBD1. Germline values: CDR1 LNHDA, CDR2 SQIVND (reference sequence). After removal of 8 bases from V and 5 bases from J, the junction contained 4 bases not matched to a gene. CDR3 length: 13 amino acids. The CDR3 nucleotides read TGTGCCAGTCGGACAGGGGTGCATCAGCCCCAGCATTTT. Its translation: CASRTGVHQPQHF.

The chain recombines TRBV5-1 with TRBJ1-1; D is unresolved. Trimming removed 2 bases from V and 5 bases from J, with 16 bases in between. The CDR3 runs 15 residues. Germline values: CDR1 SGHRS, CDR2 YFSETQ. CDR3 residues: CASSFISIRETEAFF. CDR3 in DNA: TGCGCCAGCAGCTTTATATCAATCCGGGAAACTGAAGCTTTCTTT.

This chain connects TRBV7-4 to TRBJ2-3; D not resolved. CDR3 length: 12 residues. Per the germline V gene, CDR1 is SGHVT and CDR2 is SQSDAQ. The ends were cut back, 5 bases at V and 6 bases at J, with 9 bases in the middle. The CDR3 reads CASSQGWDTQYF. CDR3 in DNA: TGTGCCAGCAGCCAAGGGTGGGATACGCAGTATTTT.

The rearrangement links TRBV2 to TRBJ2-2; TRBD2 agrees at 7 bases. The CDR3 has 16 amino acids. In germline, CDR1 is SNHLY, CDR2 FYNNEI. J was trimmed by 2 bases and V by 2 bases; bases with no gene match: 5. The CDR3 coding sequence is TGTGCCAGCAGTGAACGGCTAGCGGCTAACACCGGGGAGCTGTTTTTT. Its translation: CASSERLAANTGELFF.

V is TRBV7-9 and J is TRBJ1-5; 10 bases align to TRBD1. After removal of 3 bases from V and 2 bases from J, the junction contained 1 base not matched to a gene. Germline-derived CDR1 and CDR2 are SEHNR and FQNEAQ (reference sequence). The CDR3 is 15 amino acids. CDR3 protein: CASSFGTGGNQPQHF. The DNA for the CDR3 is TGTGCCAGCAGCTTCGGGACAGGGGGCAATCAGCCCCAGCATTTT.

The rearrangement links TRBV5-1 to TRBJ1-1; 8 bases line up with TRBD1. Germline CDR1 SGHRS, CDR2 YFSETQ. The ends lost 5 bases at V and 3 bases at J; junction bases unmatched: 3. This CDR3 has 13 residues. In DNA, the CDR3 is TGCGCCAGCAGTGGACAGGGATACACTGAAGCTTTCTTT. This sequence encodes CASSGQGYTEAFF.

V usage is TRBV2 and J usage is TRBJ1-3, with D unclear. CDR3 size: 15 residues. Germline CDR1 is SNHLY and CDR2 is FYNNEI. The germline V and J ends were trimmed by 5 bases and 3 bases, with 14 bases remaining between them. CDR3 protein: CASSLRPYVGNTIYF. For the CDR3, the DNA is TGTGCCAGCAGTCTGAGACCCTATGTTGGAAACACCATATATTTT.

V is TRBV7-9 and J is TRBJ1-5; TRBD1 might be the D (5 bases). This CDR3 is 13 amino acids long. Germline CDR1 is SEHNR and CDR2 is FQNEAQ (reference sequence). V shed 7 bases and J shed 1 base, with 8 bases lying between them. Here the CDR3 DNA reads TGTGCCAGCAACCGGGACAGCAATCAGCCCCAGCATTTT. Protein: CASNRDSNQPQHF.

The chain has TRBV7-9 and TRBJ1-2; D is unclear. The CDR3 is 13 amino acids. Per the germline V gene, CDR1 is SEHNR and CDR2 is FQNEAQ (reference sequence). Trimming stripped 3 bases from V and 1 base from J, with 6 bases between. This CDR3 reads CASSFESNYGYTF. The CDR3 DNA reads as TGTGCCAGCAGCTTTGAAAGTAACTATGGCTACACCTTC.

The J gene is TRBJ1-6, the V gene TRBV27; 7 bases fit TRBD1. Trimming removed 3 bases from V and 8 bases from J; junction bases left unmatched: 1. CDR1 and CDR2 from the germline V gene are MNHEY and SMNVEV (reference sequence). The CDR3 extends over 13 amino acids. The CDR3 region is CASSFRGDSPLHF. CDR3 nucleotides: TGTGCCAGCAGTTTCAGGGGGGATTCACCCCTCCACTTT.

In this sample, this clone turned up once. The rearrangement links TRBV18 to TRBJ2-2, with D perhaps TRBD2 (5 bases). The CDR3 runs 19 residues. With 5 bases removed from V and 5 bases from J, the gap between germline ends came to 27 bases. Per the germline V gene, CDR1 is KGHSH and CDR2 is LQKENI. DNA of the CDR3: TGTGCCAGCTCAAAGTCCCTGGGCGGGCCCCCCGAGGGAACCGGGGAGCTGTTTTTT. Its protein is CASSKSLGGPPEGTGELFF.

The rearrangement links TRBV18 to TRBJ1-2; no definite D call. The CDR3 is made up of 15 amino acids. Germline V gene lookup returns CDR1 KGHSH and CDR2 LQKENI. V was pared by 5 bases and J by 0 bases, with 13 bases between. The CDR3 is CASSAEDEANYGYTF. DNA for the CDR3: TGTGCCAGCTCAGCAGAGGATGAAGCTAACTATGGCTACACCTTC.

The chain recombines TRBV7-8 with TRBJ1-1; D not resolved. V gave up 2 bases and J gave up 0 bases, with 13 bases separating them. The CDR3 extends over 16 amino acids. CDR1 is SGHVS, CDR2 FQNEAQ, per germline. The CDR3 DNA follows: TGTGCCAGCAGCTTACAAGGAACCACAATGAACACTGAAGCTTTCTTT. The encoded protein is CASSLQGTTMNTEAFF.

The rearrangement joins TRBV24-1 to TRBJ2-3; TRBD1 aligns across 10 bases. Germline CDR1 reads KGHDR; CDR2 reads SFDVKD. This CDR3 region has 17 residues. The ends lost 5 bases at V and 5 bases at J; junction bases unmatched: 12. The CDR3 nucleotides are TGTGCCACCAGTGGTAAGACCCGGGACAGGGGAATAGATACGCAGTATTTT. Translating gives CATSGKTRDRGIDTQYF.

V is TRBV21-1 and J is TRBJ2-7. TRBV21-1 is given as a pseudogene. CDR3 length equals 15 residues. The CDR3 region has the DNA TGTGCCAGCAGCAGACGACCGGGACGGCTCTACGAGCAGTACTTC. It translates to CASSRRPGRLYEQYF.

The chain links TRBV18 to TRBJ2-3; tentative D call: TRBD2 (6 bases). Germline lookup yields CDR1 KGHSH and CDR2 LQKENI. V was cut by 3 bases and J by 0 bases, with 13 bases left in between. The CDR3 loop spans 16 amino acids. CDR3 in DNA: TGTGCCAGCTCACCGCCACTAGCTAGAAGCACAGATACGCAGTATTTT. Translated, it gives CASSPPLARSTDTQYF.

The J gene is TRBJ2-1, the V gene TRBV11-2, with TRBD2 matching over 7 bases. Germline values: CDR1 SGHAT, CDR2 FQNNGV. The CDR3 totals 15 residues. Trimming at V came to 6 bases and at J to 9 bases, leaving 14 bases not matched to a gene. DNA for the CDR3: TGTGCCAGCAGGCGGATTGGGGGGGTCAGGATTGAGCAGTTCTTC. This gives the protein CASRRIGGVRIEQFF.

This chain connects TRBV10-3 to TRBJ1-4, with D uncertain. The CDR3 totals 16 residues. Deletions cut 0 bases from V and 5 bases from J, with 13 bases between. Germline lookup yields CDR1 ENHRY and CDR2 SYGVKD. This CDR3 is CAISESAVPENEKLFF. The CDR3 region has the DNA TGTGCCATCAGTGAGTCGGCTGTACCGGAGAATGAAAAACTGTTTTTT.

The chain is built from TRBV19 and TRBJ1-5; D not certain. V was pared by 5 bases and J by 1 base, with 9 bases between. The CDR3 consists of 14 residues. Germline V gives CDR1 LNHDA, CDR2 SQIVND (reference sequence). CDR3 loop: CASSPAASNQPQHF. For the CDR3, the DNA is TGTGCCAGTAGTCCCGCCGCGAGCAATCAGCCCCAGCATTTT.

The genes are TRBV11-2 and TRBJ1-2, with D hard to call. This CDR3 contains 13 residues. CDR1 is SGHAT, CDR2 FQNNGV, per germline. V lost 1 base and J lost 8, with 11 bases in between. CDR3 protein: CASSLGAVVGYTF. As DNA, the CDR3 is TGTGCCAGCAGCTTAGGGGCGGTTGTGGGCTACACCTTC.

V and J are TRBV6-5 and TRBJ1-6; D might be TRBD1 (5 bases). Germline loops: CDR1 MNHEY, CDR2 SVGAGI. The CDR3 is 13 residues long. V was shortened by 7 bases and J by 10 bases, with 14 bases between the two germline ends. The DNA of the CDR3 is TGTGCCAGCATTCCTAGCCGGGGGTCACCCCTCCACTTT. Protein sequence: CASIPSRGSPLHF.

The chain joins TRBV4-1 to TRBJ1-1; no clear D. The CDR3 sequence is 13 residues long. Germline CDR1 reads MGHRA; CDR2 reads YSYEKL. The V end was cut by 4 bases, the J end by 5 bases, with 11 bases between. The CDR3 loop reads CASSPSPRTEAFF. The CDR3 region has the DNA TGCGCCAGCAGCCCCTCACCGAGAACTGAAGCTTTCTTT.